The following is a T cell receptor beta chain sequence with its context. This sample was taken from a study of early T cells in non-severe SARS-CoV-2 infection. TCRdb recomputed calls from the 5' RACE reads with MiXCR, one row per CDR3 protein. The sample lists about 50,000 distinct CDR3 sequences; roughly 9.4% were seen once. V dropped 0 bases and J dropped 3 bases, with 9 bases sitting between them. The germline V gene has CDR1 MNHEY and CDR2 SVGAGI. The CDR3 consists of 15 residues. The chain links TRBV6-5 to TRBJ1-5; possibly TRBD1 for D (6 bases). This sample comprised whole blood, obtained at baseline. This TCR came from an adult who was a healthcare worker with PCR-confirmed SARS-CoV-2 infection or an uninfected control (not recorded which). The CDR3 protein is CASSYSTGTNQPQHF. CDR3 sequence (DNA): TGTGCCAGCAGTTACTCCACAGGGACCAATCAGCCCCAGCATTTT.